What follows are 5 T cell receptor beta chains derived from one specimen sequenced in a study of blood T cell repertoires in COVID-19. The assay was immunoSEQ multiplex PCR, and TCRdb's table has in-frame clones only and misses some. This table has about 190,000 clones, approximately 91% appearing once. Sequenced sample: peripheral blood. Receptors were obtained from a man aged 30 to 39 with acute or convalescent COVID-19.

This chain joins TRBV29-1 and TRBJ1-5, with D possibly being TRBD1 (6 bases). CDR1 and CDR2 from the germline V gene are SQVTM and ANQGSEA. The CDR3 consists of 13 residues. V shed 5 bases and J shed 3 bases, with 11 bases lying between them. The CDR3 here is CSVTQGANQPQHF. The CDR3 DNA sequence: TGCAGCGTTACACAGGGTGCCAATCAGCCCCAGCATTTT.

The genes are TRBV11-3 and TRBJ2-5; D remains ambiguous. With 4 bases removed from V and 1 base from J, the gap between germline ends came to 7 bases. CDR1 SGHNT and CDR2 YENEEA come from the germline V gene. The CDR3 runs to 13 residues. In nucleotides, the CDR3 is TGTGCCAGCAGCTCCTCACTCCAAGAGACCCAGTACTTC. Encoded protein: CASSSSLQETQYF. The full variable domain, completed using reference TRBV11-3 and TRBJ2-5, is EAGVVQSPRYKIIEKKQPVAFWCNPISGHNTLYWYLQNLGQGPELLIRYENEEAVDDSQLPKDRFSAERLKGVDSTLKIQPAELGDSAVYLCASSSSLQETQYFGPGTRLLVL.

This chain joins TRBV14 and TRBJ1-2, with 11 bases fitting TRBD1. Trimming cost V 4 bases and J 0 bases; bases outside gene matches: 16. CDR1 and CDR2 from the germline V gene are SGHDN and FVKESK. There are 20 residues in the CDR3. The CDR3 here is CASSPTPGTGGEVSNYGYTF. CDR3 DNA sequence: TGTGCCAGCAGCCCGACCCCCGGGACAGGGGGGGAAGTATCTAACTATGGCTACACCTTC.

The CDR3 loop is CASRNLGRTGYEQYF. For the CDR3, the DNA is TGCGCCAGCAGAAACCTTGGAAGGACAGGCTACGAGCAGTACTTC. The chain carries TRBV10-2 and TRBJ2-7; TRBD1 aligns across 7 bases. CDR1 and CDR2 from the germline V gene are WSHSY and SAAADI. Losses at the gene ends were 6 bases for V and 3 bases for J; bases not matched to a gene: 11. This CDR3 has 15 amino acids.

V is TRBV28 and J is TRBJ1-1; D possibly corresponds to TRBD1 (5 bases). The CDR3 covers 13 residues. CDR1 is MDHEN, CDR2 SYDVKM, per germline. V was trimmed by 7 bases and J by 9 bases, leaving 18 bases between them. Written as DNA, the CDR3 is TGTGCCAGCACAATTGGGGGGGTCAAAAAAGCTTTCTTT. This translates into CASTIGGVKKAFF. The whole variable domain, remainder taken from reference TRBV28 and TRBJ1-1, is DVKVTQSSRYLVKRTGEKVFLECVQDMDHENMFWYRQDPGLGLRLIYFSYDVKMKEKGDIPEGYSVSREKKERFSLILESASTNQTSMYLCASTIGGVKKAFFGQGTRLTVV.